The 16 T cell receptor beta chains presented below share a single source sample, sequenced in a study of shared clonotypes between healthy human individuals. CD8 cells classed as naive were CD45RO-negative and positively selected for CCR7, excluding terminally differentiated effector memory CD45RA+ cells. The repertoire was sequenced with immunoSEQ multiplex PCR; TCRdb's copy has only in-frame clones and lacks some. The sample has roughly 2 million clones; about 95% are singletons. The sample was naive CD8+ T cells sorted from blood. Every receptor here comes from a man between 18 and 29 years old in good health.

This rearrangement joins TRBV7-9 to TRBJ2-3, with TRBD1 identical over 11 bases. V lost 1 base, J lost 5 bases, and 5 bases stayed unmatched. Germline CDR1 reads SEHNR; CDR2 reads FQNEAQ (reference sequence). CDR3 length: 16 amino acids. In DNA form, the CDR3 reads TGTGCCAGCAGCTTAGGGACAGGGGGCCATGAAGATACGCAGTATTTT. This translates into CASSLGTGGHEDTQYF.

The rearrangement joins TRBV6-1 to TRBJ2-7, with D perhaps assigned TRBD1 or TRBD2 (6 bases each). The germline V gene encodes CDR1 MNHNS and CDR2 SASEGT. Trimming cost V 4 bases and J 3 bases, with 10 bases left between them. The CDR3 spans 13 residues. DNA for the CDR3: TGTGCCAGCAGTGTGGGGGGCGGCTACGAGCAGTACTTC. It is translated as CASSVGGGYEQYF.

The V gene is TRBV30, the J gene TRBJ2-5; D possibly corresponds to TRBD2 (5 bases). The V end was cut by 1 base, the J end by 4 bases, with 13 bases between. The CDR3 loop spans 14 amino acids. Germline V gene data show CDR1 as GTSNPN and CDR2 as SVGIG (reference sequence). Here the CDR3 DNA reads TGTGCCTGGAGTGCCGGGGTTTGGGCAGAGACCCAGTACTTC. As protein: CAWSAGVWAETQYF.

For this clone: This specimen includes other DNA sequences encoding the same CDR3. The genes are TRBV4-3 and TRBJ2-3; no clear D. The CDR3 length is 14 residues. Trimming left V 1 base short and J 4 bases short, with 9 bases between. Germline V gene sequence: CDR1 LGHNA, CDR2 YSLEER. This CDR3 reads CASSQGSGADTQYF. In DNA, the CDR3 is TGCGCCAGCAGCCAAGGGTCGGGCGCAGATACGCAGTATTTT.

This clone has only a few counts. The V and J genes are TRBV10-3 and TRBJ2-5; perhaps TRBD1 as D (5 bases). The CDR3 extends over 12 amino acids. Trimming cost V 6 bases and J 5 bases, with 10 bases left between them. The germline gives CDR1 ENHRY, CDR2 SYGVKD. The CDR3 DNA is TGTGCCATCAGCCCTAGGGGCGAGACCCAGTACTTC. It encodes CAISPRGETQYF.

V gene TRBV5-1 combines with J gene TRBJ2-2, with 9 bases fitting TRBD1. The CDR3 sequence is 18 residues long. V was pared by 2 bases and J by 5 bases, with 13 bases of the junction left unmatched. Germline CDR1 is SGHRS and CDR2 is YFSETQ. The CDR3 bases are TGCGCCAGCAGCTTTCTGGGACAGGGATGGGAGGAGACCGGGGAGCTGTTTTTT. Its protein product is CASSFLGQGWEETGELFF.

Notes on this clone: Other DNA sequences in this specimen translate into the identical CDR3. The chain is built from TRBV4-1 and TRBJ2-7; 7 nucleotides line up with TRBD1. J was trimmed by 0 bases and V by 0 bases; bases with no gene match: 2. The germline V gene has CDR1 MGHRA and CDR2 YSYEKL. This CDR3 contains 15 residues. The CDR3 sequence: CASSQEWDSSYEQYF. CDR3 DNA sequence: TGCGCCAGCAGCCAAGAATGGGACAGCTCCTACGAGCAGTACTTC.

The chain employs TRBV20-1 and TRBJ2-3; no clear D gene. Trimming cost V 5 bases and J 5 bases, with 5 bases left between them. The germline V gene encodes CDR1 DFQATT and CDR2 SNEGSKA (reference sequence). This CDR3 is built from 10 residues. The CDR3: CSAPIDTQYF. CDR3 DNA sequence: TGCAGTGCTCCGATAGATACGCAGTATTTT.

The V and J genes are TRBV7-9 and TRBJ2-1; D possibly matches TRBD1 or TRBD2 (5 bases each). CDR1 SEHNR and CDR2 FQNEAQ come from the germline V gene (reference sequence). V was trimmed by 5 bases and J by 6 bases, leaving 23 bases between them. The CDR3 runs 17 residues. CDR3 loop: CASSQTSGPSVGNEQFF. CDR3 coding DNA: TGTGCCAGCAGCCAAACATCGGGACCGTCCGTCGGCAATGAGCAGTTCTTC. The full variable domain, with the rest looked up from reference TRBV7-9 and TRBJ2-1, is DTGVSQNPRHKITKRGQNVTFRCDPISEHNRLYWYRQTLGQGPEFLTYFQNEAQLEKSRLLSDRFSAERPKGSFSTLEIQRTEQGDSAMYLCASSQTSGPSVGNEQFFGPGTRLTVL.

The chain couples TRBV9 to TRBJ2-3; possibly TRBD2 for D (5 bases). V gave up 7 bases and J gave up 4 bases, with 10 bases separating them. CDR1 and CDR2 from the germline V gene are SGDLS and YYNGEE. The CDR3 runs to 12 residues. The CDR3 DNA reads TGTGCCAGCGAGGGTTTGTCAGATACGCAGTATTTT. Protein product: CASEGLSDTQYF.

The chain couples TRBV6-1 to TRBJ2-2; 7 positions agree with TRBD1. The CDR3 is 13 amino acids. The J segment lost 4 bases and the V segment lost 10 bases, leaving 6 bases of the junction unmatched. Germline-derived CDR1 and CDR2 are MNHNS and SASEGT. As DNA, the CDR3 is TGTGCCATCAGAAACAGGGGCACCGGGGAGCTGTTTTTT. Residues: CAIRNRGTGELFF.

V and J are TRBV6-6 and TRBJ1-5; D is unresolved. The CDR3 loop spans 14 amino acids. Germline V gene lookup returns CDR1 MNHNY and CDR2 SVGAGI (reference sequence). V was cut by 7 bases and J by 3 bases, with 13 bases left in between. CDR3 amino acids: CASNPWGFNQPQHF. The CDR3 region has the DNA TGTGCCAGCAACCCCTGGGGATTCAATCAGCCCCAGCATTTT.

CDR3 nucleotides: TGTGCCAGCAGCGATAAGGCAGGGGGCCCTTCACCCCTCCACTTT. Residues: CASSDKAGGPSPLHF. J is TRBJ1-6 and V is TRBV5-4, with 8 bases that match TRBD1. CDR3 length equals 15 residues. J lost 9 bases, V lost 4 bases, and 9 bases had no gene match. Germline CDR1 SGHNT, CDR2 YYREEE (reference sequence).

This chain links TRBV4-2 with TRBJ2-1; 8 nucleotides align to TRBD2. This CDR3 has 14 amino acids. The germline gives CDR1 LGHNA, CDR2 YNFKEQ. The J segment lost 6 bases and the V segment lost 5 bases, leaving 6 bases of the junction unmatched. The CDR3 DNA reads TGTGCCAGCAGCTCGAGCGGGGGCGGCAATGAGCAGTTCTTC. It encodes CASSSSGGGNEQFF.

Regarding this clone: This specimen includes other DNA sequences encoding the same CDR3. The CDR3 reads CASSQDRAYNEQFF. CDR3 sequence (DNA): TGCGCCAGCAGCCAAGATCGGGCTTACAATGAGCAGTTCTTC. This chain connects TRBV4-1 to TRBJ2-1; D unresolved. Deletions cut 0 bases from V and 4 bases from J, with 7 bases between. The germline V gene has CDR1 MGHRA and CDR2 YSYEKL. This CDR3 is built from 14 residues.

This clone was found once. V and J are TRBV30 and TRBJ2-7; possible D gene TRBD1, 5 bases. The CDR3 covers 13 residues. Per the germline V gene, CDR1 is GTSNPN and CDR2 is SVGIG (reference sequence). Trimming cost V 4 bases and J 5 bases, with 15 bases left between them. Written as DNA, the CDR3 is TGTGCCTGGAACGAAGGGGCCGGCGACGAGCAGTACTTC. Translating gives CAWNEGAGDEQYF.